The rows below give T cell receptor beta chains drawn from one sample of a study of cytomegalovirus exposure and HLA in healthy donors. Repertoires were generated with immunoSEQ multiplex PCR, while TCRdb's copy carries only in-frame clones and drops some. This sample has under 200,000 clones, with roughly 72% found just once. Material: PBMCs. These receptors originate from a woman under 40 in good health and CMV-seropositive. Each CDR3 is given with its conserved first and last residue. The D gene is left open where the match is weak. Clone size is given for some rows only: seen once, a few or many times, or a class if the clone is expanded.

-	TRBV27	-	TRBJ2-1	TGTGCCAGCAGCTTATCGGACAATTCCAATGAGCAGTTCTTC	CASSLSDNSNEQFF
-	TRBV4-3	TRBD1	TRBJ1-1	TGCGCCAGCAGCCAATATAGCAGGGGGACTGAAGCTTTCTTT	CASSQYSRGTEAFF
-	TRBV28	TRBD1	TRBJ1-5	TGTGCCAGCAGTCACGACAGGGGTCGCAATCAGCCCCAGCATTTT	CASSHDRGRNQPQHF
-	TRBV6-5	-	TRBJ1-1	TGTGCCAGCAGTTACTCGACGGGTACCGCTGAAGCTTTCTTT	CASSYSTGTAEAFF
-	TRBV7-9	TRBD1	TRBJ2-1	TGTGCCAGCAGCTCCTGGACAGGGATGACCTACAATGAGCAGTTCTTC	CASSSWTGMTYNEQFF
once	TRBV9	-	TRBJ2-1	TGTGCCAGCAGCGTATCTGCTAGCCCGATTTCGGGTGAGCAGTTCTTC	CASSVSASPISGEQFF
once	TRBV28	-	TRBJ2-1	TGTGCCAGCAGGGCAGCGAGCTCCTACAATGAGCAGTTCTTC	CASRAASSYNEQFF
-	TRBV27	-	TRBJ1-5	TGTGCCAGCAGCTCGGAGTTTGAAGGCCACGGCTGGAGCAATCAGCCCCAGCATTTT	CASSSEFEGHGWSNQPQHF
-	TRBV7-7	TRBD2	TRBJ2-5	TGTGCCAGCAGCCCCGGGACTAGCGGGAGGTGGGAGACCCAGTACTTC	CASSPGTSGRWETQYF
-	TRBV29-1	TRBD1	TRBJ2-7	TGCAGCGCGATGACAGGGCCCCGATCCAACGAGCAGTACTTC	CSAMTGPRSNEQYF
-	TRBV10-1	-	TRBJ1-2	TGCGCCAGCAGTGACCCCCCGGACAGATATGGCTACACCTTC	CASSDPPDRYGYTF
once	TRBV9	-	TRBJ2-3	TGTGCCAGCAGCCCCTCCCTAGATACGCAGTATTTT	CASSPSLDTQYF
-	TRBV5-4	-	TRBJ1-6	TGTGCCAGCAGCCTCAGCCCCAGCGGTAATTCACCCCTCCACTTT	CASSLSPSGNSPLHF
-	TRBV9	TRBD2	TRBJ2-1	TGTGCCAGCAGCGTAGCTAGCGGGGGGTACAATGAGCAGTTCTTC	CASSVASGGYNEQFF
once	TRBV10-3	-	TRBJ2-3	TGTGCCATCCGCCGCGGGGGCCTGACAGATACGCAGTATTTT	CAIRRGGLTDTQYF
-	TRBV19	TRBD1	TRBJ2-2	TGTGCCAGTAGTAAATCCCAGGGGGCCGGGGAGCTGTTTTTT	CASSKSQGAGELFF
-	TRBV6-5	-	TRBJ2-1	TGTGCCAGCAGTTACTTTCCGGGCAATGAGCAGTTCTTC	CASSYFPGNEQFF
-	TRBV6-5	TRBD1	TRBJ1-1	TGTGCCAGCAGTCCGTGGGGACAGGGGAAAATTGAAGCTTTCTTT	CASSPWGQGKIEAFF
-	TRBV29-1	TRBD1	TRBJ1-1	TGCAGCGTTTTCGATACAGGGGGCGCCTCTGAAGCTTTCTTT	CSVFDTGGASEAFF
-	TRBV5-1	-	TRBJ1-1	TGCGCCAGCAGCTTTTTAGGCGGTATGAACACTGAAGCTTTCTTT	CASSFLGGMNTEAFF
-	TRBV4-1	-	TRBJ1-2	TGCGCCAGCAGCCAAGCTGTTCGGAGCGGCTACACCTTC	CASSQAVRSGYTF
-	TRBV6-5	TRBD2	TRBJ2-1	TGTGCCAGCAGTTACTCCGGGACTAGCGGATACAATGAGCAGTTCTTC	CASSYSGTSGYNEQFF
-	TRBV18	-	TRBJ1-1	TGTGCCAGCTCACCACTGCCACAGCTGAACACTGAAGCTTTCTTT	CASSPLPQLNTEAFF
-	TRBV28	-	TRBJ1-5	TGTGCCAGCAAGGGAGGGGGAGGTCAGCCCCAGCATTTT	CASKGGGGQPQHF
-	TRBV5-8	-	TRBJ1-1	TGTGCCAGCAGCTTGGCGCGGGATTCAAGGGAGGTTAACACTGAAGCTTTCTTT	CASSLARDSREVNTEAFF
-	TRBV2	-	TRBJ1-1	TGTGCCAGTGCCCGTTCGGGAACTGAAGCTTTCTTT	CASARSGTEAFF
-	TRBV6-6	TRBD2	TRBJ2-3	TGTGCCAGCAGTTACCGCGGACTAGCGGGAGCAGATACGCAGTATTTT	CASSYRGLAGADTQYF
-	TRBV5-5	TRBD2	TRBJ2-5	TGTGCCAGCAGCTGGGGGGGAGGGGTGACGGTGGAGACCCAGTACTTC	CASSWGGGVTVETQYF
-	TRBV27	TRBD2	TRBJ2-7	TGTGCCAGCAGTCCAGGGCGGGGGGGACCCGAGCAGTACTTC	CASSPGRGGPEQYF
few	TRBV6-5	-	TRBJ2-4	TGTGCCAGCAGTGAAGAAAGGGGCTACATTCAGTACTTC	CASSEERGYIQYF
-	TRBV5-6	TRBD1	TRBJ1-2	TGTGCCAGCAGCTTGGGAGGGGGCGCAGATGGCTACACCTTC	CASSLGGGADGYTF
-	TRBV4-1	TRBD1	TRBJ2-7	TGCGCCAGCAGCCTCGGTGACAGGGACGAGCAGTACTTC	CASSLGDRDEQYF
-	TRBV19	-	TRBJ1-1	TGTGCCAGTAGTATAGGGGGACAAACTTACACTGAAGCTTTCTTT	CASSIGGQTYTEAFF
-	TRBV19	TRBD2	TRBJ2-5	TGTGCCAGTAGTATTTATCTAGCGGCCCAAGAGACCCAGTACTTC	CASSIYLAAQETQYF
-	TRBV4-1	-	TRBJ1-1	TGCGCCAGCAGCCATTCCTCGGGAGACACTGAAGCTTTCTTT	CASSHSSGDTEAFF
once	TRBV27	TRBD2	TRBJ2-7	TGTGCCAGCAGTCCCGGGACTAGCGGGAGTGGCGAGCAGTACTTC	CASSPGTSGSGEQYF
few	TRBV6-5	-	TRBJ1-3	TGTGCCAGCAGTTACGGGGGGGTCTCTGGAAACACCATATATTTT	CASSYGGVSGNTIYF
-	TRBV4-1	-	TRBJ2-1	TGCGCCAGCAGCCGCGCACTAGAGTTGGGGAACAATGAGCAGTTCTTC	CASSRALELGNNEQFF
-	TRBV7-2	TRBD1	TRBJ1-5	TGTGCCAGCAGCTTAGTGGGACAGTTGGTCCCTCAGCCCCAGCATTTT	CASSLVGQLVPQPQHF
few	TRBV7-2	-	TRBJ2-3	TGTGCCAGCAGCCCCCAGCAGGGGTCAGATACGCAGTATTTT	CASSPQQGSDTQYF
-	TRBV30	-	TRBJ2-5	TGTGCCTGGAGCCTATCCCGCGTAACCGGGTACCAAGAGACCCAGTACTTC	CAWSLSRVTGYQETQYF
-	TRBV6-1	TRBD1	TRBJ2-7	TGTGCCAGCCGGGACAGGGTTTCCTACGAGCAGTACTTC	CASRDRVSYEQYF
-	TRBV5-8	TRBD1	TRBJ2-7	TGTGCCAGCAGCTCCGGGACAGACTACGAGCAGTACTTC	CASSSGTDYEQYF
once	TRBV5-6	-	TRBJ1-1	TGTGCCAGCAGCTTGGTAGCGGTGAACACTGAAGCTTTCTTT	CASSLVAVNTEAFF
-	TRBV7-9	TRBD1	TRBJ2-1	TGTGCCAGCAGTTTGACAGGGAGCTCCTACAATGAGCAGTTCTTC	CASSLTGSSYNEQFF
few	TRBV6-1	-	TRBJ1-1	TGTGCCAGCAGTGAAAACCGAGAGAACACTGAAGCTTTCTTT	CASSENRENTEAFF
-	TRBV11-3	-	TRBJ1-6	TGTGCCAGCAGCTTAGACAGCTCCTATAATTCACCCCTCCACTTT	CASSLDSSYNSPLHF
-	TRBV7-9	TRBD1	TRBJ1-1	TGTGCCAGCAGCCACCGGGACAGGGGCGCTGAAGCTTTCTTT	CASSHRDRGAEAFF
once	TRBV10-1	-	TRBJ2-2	TGCGCCAGCAGTGAGGGGCCGGACACCGGGGAGCTGTTTTTT	CASSEGPDTGELFF
-	TRBV7-2	TRBD1	TRBJ1-2	TGTGCCAGCAGCTTAGATGCAGGGGGTCGGGGCTACACCTTC	CASSLDAGGRGYTF
-	TRBV2	-	TRBJ2-1	TGTGCCAGCAGCCCCGGTAGCGGAAGATACAATGAGCAGTTCTTC	CASSPGSGRYNEQFF
-	TRBV28	-	TRBJ1-2	TGTGCCAGCAGTTTAGTGACAGACGTCTATGGCTACACCTTC	CASSLVTDVYGYTF
-	TRBV7-2	-	TRBJ2-7	TGTGCCAGCAGCCCCTTTCGAGACGAGCAGTACTTC	CASSPFRDEQYF
-	TRBV7-9	-	TRBJ1-4	TGTGCCAGCAGCTTAGCTCGAGTCGGAAAACTGTTTTTT	CASSLARVGKLFF
-	TRBV7-2	-	TRBJ1-2	TGTGCCAGCAGCTTAGTAGGCGGGGGCGGCTACACCTTC	CASSLVGGGGYTF
few	TRBV6-5	-	TRBJ1-2	TGTGCCAGCAGTTACTCGAGGGTTAACTATGGCTACACCTTC	CASSYSRVNYGYTF
-	TRBV5-1	-	TRBJ2-2	TGCGCCAGCAGCGGTCCGGGAGCCGGGGAGCTGTTTTTT	CASSGPGAGELFF
few	TRBV6-5	TRBD1	TRBJ1-4	TGTGCCAGCAGTTACTCGACGCAGGGGGGAAAACTGTTTTTT	CASSYSTQGGKLFF